What follows describes a single T cell receptor beta chain. Its antigen remains unknown. The germline V and J ends were trimmed by 0 bases and 5 bases, with 13 bases remaining between them. Germline CDR1 and CDR2: MGHRA and YSYEKL. The CDR3 totals 15 residues. This sample was included in a study of response to subunit inactivated influenza vaccine. Study observations and caveats: Authors suggested few new T cells are recruited by each seasonal influenza vaccination.

Each CDR3 protein gets one entry after TCRdb re-called the RT-PCR reads with MiXCR. The top ten clones hold around 14% of a sample with about 520,000 distinct CDR3 sequences, approximately 7.3% of them seen once. The receptor was isolated from a man between 50 and 70 years old who received an inactivated influenza vaccine. V gene TRBV4-1 combines with J gene TRBJ1-1, with D possibly matching TRBD1 (5 bases). The input for sequencing was PBMCs from blood, taken less than 25 months after vaccination. DNA of the CDR3: TGCGCCAGCAGCCAAGATGACGGGGGGGTAACTGAAGCTTTCTTT. Translating gives CASSQDDGGVTEAFF.